A selection of T cell receptor beta chains follows, all from one sample in a study of glioma-infiltrating T cells after dendritic cell vaccination. Sequenced by immunoSEQ multiplex PCR; TCRdb stores in-frame clones only, minus some. The repertoire includes 93,000 or so clones, over 60% of them detected once, and around 5.9% sits in the top ten. The input for sequencing was blood, taken before dendritic cell vaccination. The source is a human donor with glioblastoma. The CDR3 runs from the conserved cysteine through the conserved F or W. Fields, in order: V gene, J gene, clone size, D gene, CDR3 DNA, CDR3 protein. A D gene is named only where the DNA matches it firmly. Only part of the rows carry a size: once, few, many, or a class if the clone is expanded.

v_call: TRBV14
j_call: TRBJ1-2
clone_size: .
d_call: .
cdr3_nt: TGTGCCAGCAGCCAAGGGCAGGGTCGTAGCTATGGCTACACCTTC
cdr3_aa: CASSQGQGRSYGYTF

v_call: TRBV6-5
j_call: TRBJ1-1
clone_size: .
d_call: .
cdr3_nt: TGTGCCAGCAGTGCAGGGTCTTCGGACACCTATGAAGCTTTCTTT
cdr3_aa: CASSAGSSDTYEAFF

v_call: TRBV7-9
j_call: TRBJ1-1
clone_size: .
d_call: TRBD1
cdr3_nt: TGTGCCAGCAGCATAGGGACAGTTAACACTGAAGCTTTCTTT
cdr3_aa: CASSIGTVNTEAFF

v_call: TRBV21-1
j_call: TRBJ1-1
clone_size: .
d_call: .
cdr3_nt: TGTGCCAGCAGCAGGACAGCACCTTACTCGAACACTGAAGCTTTCTTT
cdr3_aa: CASSRTAPYSNTEAFF

v_call: TRBV10-3
j_call: TRBJ1-2
clone_size: .
d_call: .
cdr3_nt: TGTGCCATCGGAACAGGGCCTAACTATGGCTACACCTTC
cdr3_aa: CAIGTGPNYGYTF

v_call: TRBV25-1
j_call: TRBJ2-3
clone_size: .
d_call: .
cdr3_nt: TGTGCCAGCAGTGAATCATGGGGCTCAGGCACAGATACGCAGTATTTT
cdr3_aa: CASSESWGSGTDTQYF

v_call: TRBV7-8
j_call: TRBJ2-2
clone_size: once
d_call: .
cdr3_nt: TGTGCCAGCAGCTTAGAGGGGCGAAATTCCCCCGGGGAGCTGTTTTTT
cdr3_aa: CASSLEGRNSPGELFF

v_call: TRBV11-1
j_call: TRBJ2-7
clone_size: .
d_call: TRBD2
cdr3_nt: TGTGCCAGCAGCTTAATAGCGGGTATCTCCTACGAGCAGTACTTC
cdr3_aa: CASSLIAGISYEQYF

v_call: TRBV6-6
j_call: TRBJ1-2
clone_size: .
d_call: TRBD1
cdr3_nt: TGTGCCAGCGAAGGGGGCGAGACTAACTATGGCTACACCTTC
cdr3_aa: CASEGGETNYGYTF

v_call: TRBV5-1
j_call: TRBJ1-2
clone_size: .
d_call: TRBD1
cdr3_nt: TGCGCCAGCAGCTGGACAGGAGCCTATGGCTACACCTTC
cdr3_aa: CASSWTGAYGYTF

v_call: TRBV7-9
j_call: TRBJ2-7
clone_size: .
d_call: .
cdr3_nt: TGTGCCAGCAGCCGGACTTTCAGTGGCTGGGCTGTATACGAGCAGTACTTC
cdr3_aa: CASSRTFSGWAVYEQYF

v_call: TRBV7-3
j_call: TRBJ2-1
clone_size: few
d_call: TRBD2
cdr3_nt: TGTGCCAGCAGCTCTGGGACTAGCGGGAGATGGAACAATGAGCAGTTCTTC
cdr3_aa: CASSSGTSGRWNNEQFF

v_call: TRBV29-1
j_call: TRBJ1-2
clone_size: .
d_call: TRBD1
cdr3_nt: TGCAGCGTTGCGGGGACCGGGACAGAAGAAACTAACTATGGCTACACCTTC
cdr3_aa: CSVAGTGTEETNYGYTF

v_call: TRBV2
j_call: TRBJ1-5
clone_size: few
d_call: .
cdr3_nt: TGTGCCAGCAGTGAACAGGGTGGACAGCCCCAGCATTTT
cdr3_aa: CASSEQGGQPQHF

v_call: TRBV7-3
j_call: TRBJ2-5
clone_size: few
d_call: TRBD2
cdr3_nt: TGTGCCAGCAGCTTAGAACTAGCGGGGGAGACCCAGTACTTC
cdr3_aa: CASSLELAGETQYF

v_call: TRBV6-1
j_call: TRBJ1-2
clone_size: .
d_call: TRBD1
cdr3_nt: TGTGCCAGCAGTGAGTCCTCGGGGACAGGGTTTTTTGGTGTCTATGGCTACACCTTC
cdr3_aa: CASSESSGTGFFGVYGYTF

v_call: TRBV18
j_call: TRBJ2-1
clone_size: .
d_call: TRBD2
cdr3_nt: TGTGCCAGCTCACCTAGACTAGCGGGAGGGGCGAGCTACAATGAGCAGTTCTTC
cdr3_aa: CASSPRLAGGASYNEQFF

v_call: TRBV5-6
j_call: TRBJ1-3
clone_size: .
d_call: .
cdr3_nt: TGTGCCAGCAGCTCCCCGGGGGCTGGAAACACCATATATTTT
cdr3_aa: CASSSPGAGNTIYF

v_call: TRBV28
j_call: TRBJ2-7
clone_size: .
d_call: TRBD2
cdr3_nt: TGTGCCAGCAGATCGGGTTCTAGCGGGAAAGACTACGAGCAGTACTTC
cdr3_aa: CASRSGSSGKDYEQYF

v_call: TRBV5-1
j_call: TRBJ2-7
clone_size: .
d_call: .
cdr3_nt: TGCGCCAGCAGCTTGGCGGGTCTTACCTACGAGCAGTACTTC
cdr3_aa: CASSLAGLTYEQYF

v_call: TRBV29-1
j_call: TRBJ1-1
clone_size: .
d_call: .
cdr3_nt: TGCAGCGTTGCGTTCAGGGCACGAGACACTGAAGCTTTCTTT
cdr3_aa: CSVAFRARDTEAFF

v_call: TRBV7-2
j_call: TRBJ2-7
clone_size: .
d_call: .
cdr3_nt: TGTGCCAGCAGCCGTGGAGGGAAATCCTACGAGCAGTACTTC
cdr3_aa: CASSRGGKSYEQYF

v_call: TRBV11-2
j_call: TRBJ1-5
clone_size: .
d_call: .
cdr3_nt: TGTGCCAGCAGCTTAGGGGCCAATCAGCCCCAGCATTTT
cdr3_aa: CASSLGANQPQHF

v_call: TRBV6-1
j_call: TRBJ2-1
clone_size: .
d_call: .
cdr3_nt: TGTGCCAGCAGTGAAAGGGGATACGGGAATGAGCAGTTCTTC
cdr3_aa: CASSERGYGNEQFF

v_call: TRBV18
j_call: TRBJ1-1
clone_size: .
d_call: TRBD1
cdr3_nt: TGTGCCAGCTCACAGAATCAGGGGGACTCTGAAGCTTTCTTT
cdr3_aa: CASSQNQGDSEAFF

v_call: TRBV4-1
j_call: TRBJ2-3
clone_size: once
d_call: TRBD2
cdr3_nt: TGCGCCAGCAGCCACCCGGGAGGTGCAGATACGCAGTATTTT
cdr3_aa: CASSHPGGADTQYF

v_call: TRBV2
j_call: TRBJ2-1
clone_size: once
d_call: .
cdr3_nt: TGTGCCAGCAGTGTCAATGCGGGATCATACAATGAGCAGTTCTTC
cdr3_aa: CASSVNAGSYNEQFF

v_call: TRBV5-4
j_call: TRBJ1-2
clone_size: .
d_call: .
cdr3_nt: TGTGCCAGCAGCCCAGAACCCGGGATCTCCCTCAGTGGCTACACCTTC
cdr3_aa: CASSPEPGISLSGYTF

v_call: TRBV2
j_call: TRBJ1-5
clone_size: .
d_call: .
cdr3_nt: TGTGCCAGCACTGGACTTGACGGGAATCAGCCCCAGCATTTT
cdr3_aa: CASTGLDGNQPQHF

v_call: TRBV2
j_call: TRBJ1-2
clone_size: .
d_call: .
cdr3_nt: TGTGCCAGCAGTGAAGCGGGCCAGATCTTATATGGCTACACCTTC
cdr3_aa: CASSEAGQILYGYTF

v_call: TRBV27
j_call: TRBJ2-1
clone_size: .
d_call: .
cdr3_nt: TGTGCCAGCACCCCTGGGAGCTCCTACAATGAGCAGTTCTTC
cdr3_aa: CASTPGSSYNEQFF

v_call: TRBV30
j_call: TRBJ2-2
clone_size: .
d_call: TRBD2
cdr3_nt: TGTGCCTGGACTCTAGCGGGGCAAAACACCGGGGAGCTGTTTTTT
cdr3_aa: CAWTLAGQNTGELFF

v_call: TRBV5-1
j_call: TRBJ2-1
clone_size: .
d_call: TRBD2
cdr3_nt: TGCGCCAGCAGCTTGTCAGGACTAGTCAAGTACAATGAGCAGTTCTTC
cdr3_aa: CASSLSGLVKYNEQFF

v_call: TRBV19
j_call: TRBJ1-4
clone_size: .
d_call: TRBD1
cdr3_nt: TGTGCCAGTAGTATTCTCCCGGGACAGGGTGAAAAACTGTTTTTT
cdr3_aa: CASSILPGQGEKLFF

v_call: TRBV9
j_call: TRBJ1-1
clone_size: .
d_call: .
cdr3_nt: TGTGCCAGCAGCGTAGCAACAGAGAACACTGAAGCTTTCTTT
cdr3_aa: CASSVATENTEAFF

v_call: TRBV10-3
j_call: TRBJ2-1
clone_size: .
d_call: .
cdr3_nt: TGTGCCATCAGTGCGGGTAGCCTAAAAGTTTCTAACAATGAGCAGTTCTTC
cdr3_aa: CAISAGSLKVSNNEQFF

v_call: TRBV29-1
j_call: TRBJ2-7
clone_size: .
d_call: TRBD1
cdr3_nt: TGCAGCGTTGTACAGACAGGGCCTTCCTACGAGCAGTACTTC
cdr3_aa: CSVVQTGPSYEQYF

v_call: TRBV5-1
j_call: TRBJ1-6
clone_size: .
d_call: .
cdr3_nt: TGCGCCAGCAGCTTGGTGCGGGGTTCTAATTCACCCCTCCACTTT
cdr3_aa: CASSLVRGSNSPLHF

v_call: TRBV7-3
j_call: TRBJ2-1
clone_size: .
d_call: TRBD1
cdr3_nt: TGTGCCAGCAGCTCGCGGACAGGGTCGGCCTACAATGAGCAGTTCTTC
cdr3_aa: CASSSRTGSAYNEQFF

v_call: TRBV28
j_call: TRBJ1-2
clone_size: .
d_call: TRBD1
cdr3_nt: TGTGCCAGCTTCCGGACAGGGAATAGCTATGGCTACACCTTC
cdr3_aa: CASFRTGNSYGYTF

v_call: TRBV10-1
j_call: TRBJ2-5
clone_size: .
d_call: .
cdr3_nt: TGCGCCAGCAGTGATTCGCAGGGCCGGGAGACCCAGTACTTC
cdr3_aa: CASSDSQGRETQYF

v_call: TRBV10-3
j_call: TRBJ2-5
clone_size: .
d_call: TRBD2
cdr3_nt: TGTGCCATCAGTGTAGCGGGAGTGGGGGAGACCCAGTACTTC
cdr3_aa: CAISVAGVGETQYF

v_call: TRBV5-1
j_call: TRBJ1-2
clone_size: .
d_call: TRBD1
cdr3_nt: TGCGCCAGCAGCTTCGGACAGGGAGGGAACTATGGCTACACCTTC
cdr3_aa: CASSFGQGGNYGYTF

v_call: TRBV5-1
j_call: TRBJ2-7
clone_size: .
d_call: .
cdr3_nt: TGCGCCAGCAGCTCCCTCCAGGAGCAGTACTTC
cdr3_aa: CASSSLQEQYF

v_call: TRBV5-1
j_call: TRBJ2-7
clone_size: .
d_call: TRBD2
cdr3_nt: TGCGCCAGCAGCTTGGCCAGCGGGACCTACGAGCAGTACTTC
cdr3_aa: CASSLASGTYEQYF

v_call: TRBV5-1
j_call: TRBJ2-2
clone_size: once
d_call: TRBD2
cdr3_nt: TGCGCCAGCAGCTCTGGACTAGCGGGGGGCTTGAACACCGGGGAGCTGTTTTTT
cdr3_aa: CASSSGLAGGLNTGELFF

v_call: TRBV5-1
j_call: TRBJ2-3
clone_size: once
d_call: .
cdr3_nt: TGCGCCAGCAGCCCGGGTCAGCGCACAGATACGCAGTATTTT
cdr3_aa: CASSPGQRTDTQYF

v_call: TRBV19
j_call: TRBJ1-4
clone_size: .
d_call: .
cdr3_nt: TGTGCCAGTAGTACTTCCTTGGCAGGGAAGAATGAAAAACTGTTTTTT
cdr3_aa: CASSTSLAGKNEKLFF

v_call: TRBV4-2
j_call: TRBJ1-3
clone_size: .
d_call: TRBD1
cdr3_nt: TGTGCCAGCCGGATCGAGGGATCAGGGGGCCGTGTAAACACCATATATTTT
cdr3_aa: CASRIEGSGGRVNTIYF

v_call: TRBV21-1
j_call: TRBJ2-7
clone_size: .
d_call: .
cdr3_nt: TGTGCCAGCATCCCAAATGAACAGTCCGAGCAGTACTTC
cdr3_aa: CASIPNEQSEQYF

v_call: TRBV5-1
j_call: TRBJ1-3
clone_size: .
d_call: .
cdr3_nt: TGCGCCAGCAGCCCCACTGGGGCCTCTGGAAACACCATATATTTT
cdr3_aa: CASSPTGASGNTIYF

v_call: TRBV29-1
j_call: TRBJ2-5
clone_size: .
d_call: .
cdr3_nt: TGCAGCGTCGGACAGCTCCAAGGACAGACCCAGTACTTC
cdr3_aa: CSVGQLQGQTQYF

v_call: TRBV6-1
j_call: TRBJ1-2
clone_size: .
d_call: .
cdr3_nt: TGTGCCAGCAGTGATCCGGGGGGCATGGGGGCGTATGGCTACACCTTC
cdr3_aa: CASSDPGGMGAYGYTF

v_call: TRBV5-4
j_call: TRBJ1-1
clone_size: few
d_call: .
cdr3_nt: TGTGCCAGCAGCGCGGGACTGAGCATGAACACTGAAGCTTTCTTT
cdr3_aa: CASSAGLSMNTEAFF